Listed here is a single T cell receptor (beta chain). Its antigen remains unidentified. For each donor, at least one pre-ART and at least two post-ART PBMC samples were available. United States facilities provided treatment to all participants with HIV. These data originate in a study of long-term antiretroviral therapy in people with HIV. General study findings and limits: HIV repertoires spanned narrower CDR3 length ranges than controls. Participants lacked recorded data on ART adherence, viral resistance or therapy changes.

Runs used v3.0 of the immunoSEQ assay and were done at survey level. Clones were sequenced by immunoSEQ multiplex PCR, and TCRdb holds only the in-frame ones, with some missing. The table shows 30,000 to 40,000 clones, with 80% to 90% occurring only once. The V gene's germline CDR1 is MDHEN and CDR2 SYDVKM. This CDR3 comprises 15 residues. V dropped 5 bases and J dropped 0 bases, with 12 bases sitting between them. This TCR was recovered from a man younger than 35 with HIV. The chain carries TRBV28 and TRBJ2-3, with D tentatively TRBD1 or TRBD2 (5 bases each). This specimen consisted of unsorted PBMCs, obtained 0.4 years before starting antiretroviral therapy. CDR3 sequence: CASSVLGTSTDTQYF. CDR3 nucleotide sequence: TGTGCCAGCAGTGTACTTGGGACCAGCACAGATACGCAGTATTTT.